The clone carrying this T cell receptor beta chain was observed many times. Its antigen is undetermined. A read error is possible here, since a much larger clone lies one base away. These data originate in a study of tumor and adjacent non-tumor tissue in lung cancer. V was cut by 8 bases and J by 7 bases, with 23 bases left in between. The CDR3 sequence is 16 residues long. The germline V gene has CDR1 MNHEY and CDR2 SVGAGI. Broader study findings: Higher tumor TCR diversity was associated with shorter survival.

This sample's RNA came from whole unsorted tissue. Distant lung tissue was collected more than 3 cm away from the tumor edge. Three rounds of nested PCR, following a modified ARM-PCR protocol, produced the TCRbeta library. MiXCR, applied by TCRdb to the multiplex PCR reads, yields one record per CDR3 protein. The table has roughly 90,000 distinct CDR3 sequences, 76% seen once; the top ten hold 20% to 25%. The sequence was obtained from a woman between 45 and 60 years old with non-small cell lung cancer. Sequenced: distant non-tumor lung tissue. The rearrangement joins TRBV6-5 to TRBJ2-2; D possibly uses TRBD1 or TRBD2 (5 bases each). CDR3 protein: CASGDPTEGVHGELFF. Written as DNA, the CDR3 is TGTGCCAGCGGGGACCCCACAGAGGGCGTTCACGGGGAGCTGTTTTTT.